What follows are 24 T cell receptor beta chains derived from one specimen sequenced in a study of PD-1 blockade in classical Hodgkin lymphoma. Time point here: newly diagnosed, previously untreated cHL patient sample. Magnetic depletion of unwanted cells isolated CD4+ T cells from thawed PBMCs. TCRdb's copy holds only in-frame clones and misses some; the assay was immunoSEQ multiplex PCR. In the table there are around 30,000 clones, 89% of which are singletons. The sequenced sample was CD4+ T cells from blood. The receptor set was obtained from a human donor with classical Hodgkin lymphoma.

This chain connects TRBV10-3 to TRBJ2-3; 8 bases align to TRBD1. The germline CDR1 and CDR2 sequences are ENHRY and SYGVKD. The CDR3 is 15 residues long. Germline trimming cut 4 bases from V and 5 bases from J; bases unmatched to any gene: 8. Here the CDR3 DNA reads TGTGCCATCAGTGTTGGACAGGGAGAGCGAGATACGCAGTATTTT. This sequence encodes CAISVGQGERDTQYF.

This clone was seen a single time. This rearrangement joins TRBV11-2 to TRBJ2-1; no definite D call. There are 14 residues in the CDR3. V was trimmed by 3 bases and J by 4 bases, leaving 10 bases between them. Per the germline V gene, CDR1 is SGHAT and CDR2 is FQNNGV. In nucleotides, the CDR3 is TGTGCCAGCAGCTTCTCTGGCACATACAATGAGCAGTTCTTC. This encodes CASSFSGTYNEQFF.

Here the CDR3 reads CASIMTGENTDTQYF. In DNA, the CDR3 is TGTGCCAGCATTATGACAGGGGAGAACACAGATACGCAGTATTTT. The V call is TRBV6-1, the J call TRBJ2-3; 8 bases line up with TRBD1. Trimming cost V 7 bases and J 2 bases; bases outside gene matches: 8. This CDR3 is 15 amino acids long. CDR1 and CDR2 from the germline V gene are MNHNS and SASEGT.

This clone was recorded once. V and J are TRBV25-1 and TRBJ2-7; TRBD2 might be the D (6 bases). Germline V gene lookup returns CDR1 MGHDK and CDR2 SYGVNS. V was pared by 6 bases and J by 4 bases, with 13 bases between. The CDR3 extends over 13 amino acids. The CDR3 here is CASRGDFLYEQYF. The CDR3 coding sequence is TGTGCCAGCAGGGGGGACTTCCTTTACGAGCAGTACTTC.

The chain links TRBV5-3 to TRBJ1-2; D is perhaps TRBD1 (5 bases). TRBV5-3 is labeled an ORF, and its function is uncertain. V lost 8 bases and J 2 bases, leaving 19 bases between the germline ends. CDR3 size: 15 residues. CDR3 residues: CASSPSPGRNYGYTF. The CDR3 nucleotides read TGTGCCAGCAGCCCATCCCCAGGGAGAAACTATGGCTACACCTTC.

This chain connects TRBV4-1 to TRBJ2-7, with 15 nucleotides matching TRBD2. V was clipped by 1 base and J by 5 bases; unmatched bases: 9. The CDR3 is made up of 18 amino acids. Germline V lookup: CDR1 MGHRA, CDR2 YSYEKL. Here the CDR3 DNA reads TGCGCCAGCAGCCAAGCTGTGGGACTAGCGGGAGGTGGGGACGAGCAGTACTTC. This sequence encodes CASSQAVGLAGGGDEQYF.

This chain joins TRBV7-9 and TRBJ2-7; 11 positions match TRBD2. This CDR3 region has 14 residues. The germline V gene has CDR1 SEHNR and CDR2 FQNEAQ (reference sequence). Trimming took 4 bases from V and 9 from J; bases not matched to a gene: 8. The CDR3 reads CASSSLAGGLVQYF. CDR3 nucleotide sequence: TGTGCCAGCAGCTCCTTAGCGGGAGGGCTCGTGCAGTACTTC.

The chain recombines TRBV28 with TRBJ2-5; D perhaps matches TRBD1 (6 bases). Per germline, CDR1 MDHEN and CDR2 SYDVKM. The CDR3 extends over 14 amino acids. V was cut by 6 bases and J by 4 bases, with 15 bases left in between. The CDR3 DNA reads TGTGCCAGCAGCATCCCGACAGGTGCAGAGACCCAGTACTTC. Protein product: CASSIPTGAETQYF.

The chain carries TRBV7-2 and TRBJ2-5; TRBD2 aligns across 10 bases. The V and J ends lost 5 bases and 2 bases, in that order; junction bases with no gene match: 8. Per germline, CDR1 SGHTA and CDR2 FQGNSA. CDR3 length: 16 amino acids. CDR3 DNA sequence: TGTGCCAGCAGCCTCGGACTAGCGGAAATACAAGAGACCCAGTACTTC. Its translation: CASSLGLAEIQETQYF.

The chain uses TRBV5-4 and TRBJ2-3, with 12 bases identical to TRBD2. V lost 0 bases and J lost 0; bases outside the gene matches: 11. Germline V lookup: CDR1 SGHNT, CDR2 YYREEE (reference sequence). The CDR3 is made up of 20 amino acids. CDR3 protein: CASSLGTSGRLDPSTDTQYF. The DNA for the CDR3 is TGTGCCAGCAGCTTGGGAACTAGCGGGAGGTTAGACCCTAGCACAGATACGCAGTATTTT.

This rearrangement joins TRBV19 to TRBJ2-5; 12 nucleotides agree with TRBD2. The CDR3 extends over 16 amino acids. J lost 5 bases, V lost 4 bases, and 8 bases had no gene match. Germline CDR1 and CDR2: LNHDA and SQIVND (reference sequence). The CDR3 sequence: CASSKLAGGGVETQYF. In DNA form, the CDR3 reads TGTGCCAGTAGTAAACTAGCGGGAGGAGGGGTGGAGACCCAGTACTTC.

This clone was counted only a few times. This chain uses TRBV28 with TRBJ2-7; 13 bases are shared with TRBD2. This CDR3 has 15 residues. V shed 6 bases and J 4 bases; nucleotides not matched to a gene: 6. Looked up from germline, CDR1 is MDHEN and CDR2 is SYDVKM. The CDR3 DNA is TGTGCCAGCAGGCCCGGGACTAGCGGGACATACGAGCAGTACTTC. Amino acids: CASRPGTSGTYEQYF.

This clone was picked up one time. V and J are TRBV5-8 and TRBJ2-3, with a tentative D call TRBD2 (5 bases). V dropped 4 bases and J dropped 2 bases, with 17 bases sitting between them. The germline CDR1 and CDR2 sequences are SGHTS and YDEGEE. The CDR3 is 16 amino acids. CDR3 loop: CASSRLRGSFTDTQYF. The CDR3 nucleotides read TGTGCCAGCAGCCGTCTTCGCGGGTCCTTCACAGATACGCAGTATTTT.

This clone was seen just once. CDR3 in amino acids: CASSLGPNTGTSGGQLSYEQYF. CDR3 nucleotide sequence: TGCGCCAGCAGCTTGGGGCCCAATACCGGGACTAGCGGGGGACAACTATCCTACGAGCAGTACTTC. The chain is built from TRBV5-1 and TRBJ2-7; 14 nucleotides line up with TRBD2. The CDR3 totals 22 residues. Germline-derived CDR1 and CDR2 are SGHRS and YFSETQ. The ends lost 0 bases at V and 1 base at J; junction bases unmatched: 18.

This chain connects TRBV4-3 to TRBJ2-5; a weak D match, TRBD1 (7 bases). The assigned J gene may be wrong: the sequence end matches TRBJ2-7 better. This CDR3 has 17 residues. CDR1 and CDR2 (germline): LGHNA, YSLEER. The CDR3 sequence: CASSQEHTGDSAYEQYF. In DNA form, the CDR3 reads TGCGCCAGCAGCCAAGAGCATACAGGGGACTCCGCCTACGAGCAGTACTTC.

The V call is TRBV5-1, the J call TRBJ2-3; tentatively, D is TRBD2 (6 bases). Deletions cut 0 bases from V and 5 bases from J, with 13 bases between. The CDR3 has 15 amino acids. CDR1 is SGHRS and CDR2 is YFSETQ in the germline V gene. The CDR3: CASSLVGSKGDTQYF. In DNA form, the CDR3 reads TGCGCCAGCAGCTTGGTCGGGAGTAAAGGAGATACGCAGTATTTT.

The chain combines TRBV4-1 with TRBJ1-1; possibly TRBD1 for D (6 bases). The CDR3 runs to 13 residues. The germline V gene encodes CDR1 MGHRA and CDR2 YSYEKL. V dropped 4 bases and J dropped 13 bases, with 19 bases sitting between them. This CDR3 reads CASSRWKGEFIFF. The CDR3 DNA is TGCGCCAGCAGCCGGTGGAAGGGGGAGTTTATTTTCTTT.

V usage is TRBV12-1 and J usage is TRBJ2-7. TRBV12-1 is given as a pseudogene. CDR3 length: 19 amino acids. The CDR3 here is CASSFTLGVRSSIVHEQYF. The CDR3 DNA follows: TGTGCCAGCAGCTTTACCCTTGGGGTTCGGTCTTCAATTGTGCACGAGCAGTACTTC.

This chain connects TRBV11-2 to TRBJ2-3; D is undetermined. V shed 1 base and J shed 6 bases, with 8 bases lying between them. CDR1 and CDR2 from the germline V gene are SGHAT and FQNNGV. This CDR3 has 13 amino acids. CDR3 bases: TGTGCCAGCAGCTTAGGGACCCGGGATACGCAGTATTTT. It specifies CASSLGTRDTQYF.

The chain is built from TRBV7-9 and TRBJ2-7; D gene uncertain. Trimming took off 5 bases at V and 2 bases at J, with 10 bases between the two ends. CDR3 length: 13 amino acids. Germline V CDR1 and CDR2: SEHNR, FQNEAQ (reference sequence). The CDR3 region has the DNA TGTGCCAGCAGCCTAGAGGCTCCCTACGAGCAGTACTTC. As protein: CASSLEAPYEQYF.

J is TRBJ1-4 and V is TRBV6-6, with 10 positions matching TRBD1. Germline loops: CDR1 MNHNY, CDR2 SVGAGI (reference sequence). The CDR3 consists of 13 residues. Trimming took 8 bases from V and 4 from J; bases not matched to a gene: 1. In DNA form, the CDR3 reads TGTGCCAGCGGGGACAGGGGTAATGAAAAACTGTTTTTT. This translates into CASGDRGNEKLFF.

The chain combines TRBV7-2 with TRBJ2-2, with a tentative D call TRBD2 (5 bases). Looked up from germline, CDR1 is SGHTA and CDR2 is FQGNSA. This CDR3 region has 15 residues. Trimming removed 5 bases from V and 4 bases from J, with 14 bases in between. The CDR3 region has the DNA TGTGCCAGCAGCACGGCACCTGGAGGCACCGGGGAGCTGTTTTTT. It encodes CASSTAPGGTGELFF.

The chain uses TRBV28 and TRBJ2-3; 9 bases are shared with TRBD1. Germline CDR1 is MDHEN and CDR2 is SYDVKM. The CDR3 has 12 residues. V was pared by 3 bases and J by 14 bases, with 6 bases of the junction left unmatched. DNA of the CDR3: TGTGCCAGCAGTTTTGGGACAGGGTTCCCGTATTTT. Protein product: CASSFGTGFPYF.

The chain combines TRBV18 with TRBJ2-5; D gene ambiguous. Germline V gene lookup returns CDR1 KGHSH and CDR2 LQKENI. The CDR3 sequence is 12 residues long. Trimming removed 4 bases at V and 2 bases at J, with 5 bases between. The CDR3 protein is CASSLTQETQYF. The CDR3 DNA reads TGTGCCAGCTCACTGACTCAAGAGACCCAGTACTTC.